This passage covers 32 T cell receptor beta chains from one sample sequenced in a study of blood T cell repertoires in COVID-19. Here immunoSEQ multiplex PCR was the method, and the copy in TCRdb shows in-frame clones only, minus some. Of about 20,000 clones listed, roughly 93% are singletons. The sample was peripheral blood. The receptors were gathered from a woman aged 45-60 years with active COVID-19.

The CDR3: CASSLLGPSRGETQYF. The CDR3 region has the DNA TGTGCCAGCAGTCTCCTGGGCCCTTCAAGGGGGGAGACCCAGTACTTC. The chain combines TRBV27 with TRBJ2-5; a possible D gene is TRBD1 (6 bases). V lost 5 bases to trimming and J lost 5 bases, with 21 bases between them. The CDR3 extends over 16 amino acids. Germline assignment: CDR1 MNHEY and CDR2 SMNVEV (reference sequence).

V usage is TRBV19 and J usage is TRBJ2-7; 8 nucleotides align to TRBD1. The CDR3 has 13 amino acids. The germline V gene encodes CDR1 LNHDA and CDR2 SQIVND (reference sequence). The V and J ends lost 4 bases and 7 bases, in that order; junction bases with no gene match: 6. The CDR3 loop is CASSRDRSGEQYF. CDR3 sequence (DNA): TGTGCCAGTAGTAGGGACAGGTCAGGGGAGCAGTACTTC.

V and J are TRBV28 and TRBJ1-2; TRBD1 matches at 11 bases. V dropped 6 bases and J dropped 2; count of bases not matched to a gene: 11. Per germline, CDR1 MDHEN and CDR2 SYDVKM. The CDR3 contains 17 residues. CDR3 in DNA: TGTGCCAGCAGAAGTCCCGGGACAGGGGGGACCAACTATGGCTACACCTTC. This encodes CASRSPGTGGTNYGYTF.

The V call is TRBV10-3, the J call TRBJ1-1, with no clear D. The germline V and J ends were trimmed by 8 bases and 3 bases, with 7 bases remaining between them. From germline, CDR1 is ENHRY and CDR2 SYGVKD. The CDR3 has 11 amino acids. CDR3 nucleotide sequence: TGTGCCATCCGTAGTTACACTGAAGCTTTCTTT. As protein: CAIRSYTEAFF.

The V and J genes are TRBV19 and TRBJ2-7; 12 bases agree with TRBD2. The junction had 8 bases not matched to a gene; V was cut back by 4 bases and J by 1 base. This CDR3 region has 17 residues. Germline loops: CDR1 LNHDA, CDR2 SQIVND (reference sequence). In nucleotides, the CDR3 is TGTGCCAGTAGTAGTAGGACTAGCGGGACTACTTCCTACGAGCAGTACTTC. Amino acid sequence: CASSSRTSGTTSYEQYF. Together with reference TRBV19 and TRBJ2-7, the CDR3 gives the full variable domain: DGGITQSPKYLFRKEGQNVTLSCEQNLNHDAMYWYRQDPGQGLRLIYYSQIVNDFQKGDIAEGYSVSREKKESFPLTVTSAQKNPTAFYLCASSSRTSGTTSYEQYFGPGTRLTVT.

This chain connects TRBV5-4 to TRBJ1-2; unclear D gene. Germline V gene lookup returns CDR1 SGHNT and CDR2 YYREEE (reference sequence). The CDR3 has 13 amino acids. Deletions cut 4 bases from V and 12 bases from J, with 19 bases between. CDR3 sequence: CASSMGGSDRNTF. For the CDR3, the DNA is TGTGCCAGCAGCATGGGAGGGTCGGACCGCAACACCTTC.

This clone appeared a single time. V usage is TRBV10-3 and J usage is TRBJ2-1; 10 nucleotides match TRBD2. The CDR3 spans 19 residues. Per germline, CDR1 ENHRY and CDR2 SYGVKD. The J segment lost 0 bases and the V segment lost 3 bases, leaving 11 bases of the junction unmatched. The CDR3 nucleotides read TGTGCCATCAGTGATGTTCCAGGGCTAGCGGGAGCCTCCTACAATGAGCAGTTCTTC. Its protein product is CAISDVPGLAGASYNEQFF.

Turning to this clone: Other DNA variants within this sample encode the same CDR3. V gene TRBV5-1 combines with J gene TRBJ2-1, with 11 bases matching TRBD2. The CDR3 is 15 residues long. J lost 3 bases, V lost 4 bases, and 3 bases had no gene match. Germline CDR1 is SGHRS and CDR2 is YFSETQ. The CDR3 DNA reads TGCGCCAGCAGCCTGGGACTAGCGGACTACAATGAGCAGTTCTTC. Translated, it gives CASSLGLADYNEQFF.

The CDR3 region is CATSREPGTRENNEQFF. In DNA form, the CDR3 reads TGTGCCACCAGCAGAGAACCCGGGACTAGGGAGAACAATGAGCAGTTCTTC. The V call is TRBV15, the J call TRBJ2-1, with 8 positions matching TRBD2. The CDR3 has 17 amino acids. In germline, CDR1 is LNHNV, CDR2 YYDKDF (reference sequence). Trimming cost V 0 bases and J 5 bases; bases outside gene matches: 9.

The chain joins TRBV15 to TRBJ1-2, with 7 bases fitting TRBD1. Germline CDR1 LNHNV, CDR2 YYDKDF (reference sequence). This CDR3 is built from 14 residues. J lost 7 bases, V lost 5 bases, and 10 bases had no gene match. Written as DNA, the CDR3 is TGTGCCACCAGCGCCCGACAGGGATTCGGTGGCTACACCTTC. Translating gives CATSARQGFGGYTF.

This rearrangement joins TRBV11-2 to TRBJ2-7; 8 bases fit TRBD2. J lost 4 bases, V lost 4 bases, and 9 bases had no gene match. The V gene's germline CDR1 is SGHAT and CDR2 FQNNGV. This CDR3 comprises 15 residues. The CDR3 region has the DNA TGTGCCAGCAGCTGGGGCGGAGCGGGAGCATACGAGCAGTACTTC. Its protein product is CASSWGGAGAYEQYF. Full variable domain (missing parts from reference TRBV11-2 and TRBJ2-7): EAGVAQSPRYKIIEKRQSVAFWCNPISGHATLYWYQQILGQGPKLLIQFQNNGVVDDSQLPKDRFSAERLKGVDSTLKIQPAKLEDSAVYLCASSWGGAGAYEQYFGPGTRLTVT.

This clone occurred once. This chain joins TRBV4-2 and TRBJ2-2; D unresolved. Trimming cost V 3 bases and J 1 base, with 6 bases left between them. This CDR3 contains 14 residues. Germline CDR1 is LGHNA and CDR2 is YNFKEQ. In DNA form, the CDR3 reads TGTGCCAGCAGCCACCAATGGAACACCGGGGAGCTGTTTTTT. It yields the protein CASSHQWNTGELFF.

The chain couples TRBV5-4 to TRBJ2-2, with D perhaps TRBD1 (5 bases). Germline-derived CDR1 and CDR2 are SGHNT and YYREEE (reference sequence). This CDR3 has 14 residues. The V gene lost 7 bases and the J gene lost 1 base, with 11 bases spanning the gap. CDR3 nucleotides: TGTGCCAGCTATTCGCAGGGGAACACCGGGGAGCTGTTTTTT. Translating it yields CASYSQGNTGELFF.

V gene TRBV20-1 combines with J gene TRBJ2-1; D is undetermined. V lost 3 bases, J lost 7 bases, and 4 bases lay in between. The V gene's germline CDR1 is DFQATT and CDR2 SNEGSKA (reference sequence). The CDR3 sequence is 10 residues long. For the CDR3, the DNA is TGCAGTGCTAGGGAGAATGAGCAGTTCTTC. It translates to CSARENEQFF.

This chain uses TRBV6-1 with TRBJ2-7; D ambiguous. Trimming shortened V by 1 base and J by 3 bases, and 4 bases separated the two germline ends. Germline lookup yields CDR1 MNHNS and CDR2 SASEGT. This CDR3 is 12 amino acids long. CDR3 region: CASSEGRYEQYF. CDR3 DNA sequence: TGTGCCAGCAGTGAAGGTCGCTACGAGCAGTACTTC.

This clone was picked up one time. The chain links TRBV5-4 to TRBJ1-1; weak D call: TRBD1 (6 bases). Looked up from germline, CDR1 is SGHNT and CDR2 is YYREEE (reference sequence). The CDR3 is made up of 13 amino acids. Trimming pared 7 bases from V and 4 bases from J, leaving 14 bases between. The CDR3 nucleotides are TGTGCCAGCGGACAGAGATGGCGCACTGAAGCTTTCTTT. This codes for CASGQRWRTEAFF.

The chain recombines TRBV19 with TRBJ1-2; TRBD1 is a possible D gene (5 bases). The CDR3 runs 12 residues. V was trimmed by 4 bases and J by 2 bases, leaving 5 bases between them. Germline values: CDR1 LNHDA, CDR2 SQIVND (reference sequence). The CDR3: CASSRQNYGYTF. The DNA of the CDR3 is TGTGCCAGTAGTAGACAGAACTATGGCTACACCTTC.

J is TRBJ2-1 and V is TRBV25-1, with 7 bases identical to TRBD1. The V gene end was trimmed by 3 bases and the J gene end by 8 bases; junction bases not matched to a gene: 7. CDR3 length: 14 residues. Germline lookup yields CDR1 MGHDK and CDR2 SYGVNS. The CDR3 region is CASSDPGTADEQFF. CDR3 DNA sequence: TGTGCCAGCAGTGATCCCGGGACAGCTGATGAGCAGTTCTTC.

The CDR3 DNA follows: TGTGCCAGCAGTCCCCCGGGACTAGCTACCTACGAGCAGTACTTC. It encodes CASSPPGLATYEQYF. This rearrangement joins TRBV28 to TRBJ2-7; 9 bases match TRBD2. V was pared by 5 bases and J by 2 bases, with 7 bases of the junction left unmatched. Per the germline V gene, CDR1 is MDHEN and CDR2 is SYDVKM. The CDR3 is 15 residues long.

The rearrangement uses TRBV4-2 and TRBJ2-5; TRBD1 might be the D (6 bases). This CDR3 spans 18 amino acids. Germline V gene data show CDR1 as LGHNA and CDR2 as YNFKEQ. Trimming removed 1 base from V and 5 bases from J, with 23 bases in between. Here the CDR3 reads CASSQVRSSEGRGETQYF. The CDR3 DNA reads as TGTGCCAGCAGCCAAGTGCGGAGTAGCGAGGGAAGGGGGGAGACCCAGTACTTC.

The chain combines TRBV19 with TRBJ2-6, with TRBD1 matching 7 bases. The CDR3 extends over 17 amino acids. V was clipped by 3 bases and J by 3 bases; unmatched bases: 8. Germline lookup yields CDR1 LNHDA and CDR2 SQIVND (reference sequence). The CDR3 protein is CASSMRHRGGGANVLTF. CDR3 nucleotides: TGTGCCAGTAGTATGCGCCACAGGGGTGGTGGGGCCAACGTCCTGACTTTC.

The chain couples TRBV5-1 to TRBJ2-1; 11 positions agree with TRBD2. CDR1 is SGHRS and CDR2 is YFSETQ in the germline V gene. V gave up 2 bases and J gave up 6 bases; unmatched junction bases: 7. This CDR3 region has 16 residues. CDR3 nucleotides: TGCGCCAGCAGCTTACAACGTCTAGCGGGGGGCAATGAGCAGTTCTTC. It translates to CASSLQRLAGGNEQFF.

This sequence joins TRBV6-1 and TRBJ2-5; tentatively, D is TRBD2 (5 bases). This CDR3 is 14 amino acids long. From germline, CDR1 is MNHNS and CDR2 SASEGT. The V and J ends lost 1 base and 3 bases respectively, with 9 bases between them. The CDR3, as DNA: TGTGCCAGCAGTGAAGAAACAGCGGAAGAGACCCAGTACTTC. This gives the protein CASSEETAEETQYF.

Here the CDR3 reads CASSTTVKAYEQYF. The CDR3 bases are TGTGCCAGTAGTACGACAGTGAAGGCCTACGAGCAGTACTTC. The rearrangement joins TRBV19 to TRBJ2-7; a weak D match, TRBD1 (5 bases). There are 14 residues in the CDR3. Between the trimmed V and J ends, which lost 4 bases and 2 bases, there was a span of 12 bases. Germline CDR1 is LNHDA and CDR2 is SQIVND (reference sequence).

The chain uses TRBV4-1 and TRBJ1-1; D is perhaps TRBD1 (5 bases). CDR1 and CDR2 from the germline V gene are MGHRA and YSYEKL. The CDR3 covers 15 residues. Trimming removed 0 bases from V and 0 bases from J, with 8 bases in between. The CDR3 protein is CASSQETGMNTEAFF. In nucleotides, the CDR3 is TGCGCCAGCAGCCAAGAAACAGGAATGAACACTGAAGCTTTCTTT.

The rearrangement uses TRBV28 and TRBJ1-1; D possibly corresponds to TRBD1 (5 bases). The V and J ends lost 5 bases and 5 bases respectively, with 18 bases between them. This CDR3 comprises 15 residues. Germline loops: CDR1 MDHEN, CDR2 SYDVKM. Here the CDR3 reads CASSPPYNRGTEAFF. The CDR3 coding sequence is TGTGCCAGCAGTCCCCCCTATAACCGGGGGACTGAAGCTTTCTTT.

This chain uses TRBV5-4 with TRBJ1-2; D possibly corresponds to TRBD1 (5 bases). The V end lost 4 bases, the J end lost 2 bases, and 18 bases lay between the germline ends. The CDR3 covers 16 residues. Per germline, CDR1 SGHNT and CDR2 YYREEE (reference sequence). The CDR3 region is CASSPLTAGSNYGYTF. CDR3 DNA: TGTGCCAGCAGCCCGCTGACAGCAGGATCAAACTATGGCTACACCTTC.

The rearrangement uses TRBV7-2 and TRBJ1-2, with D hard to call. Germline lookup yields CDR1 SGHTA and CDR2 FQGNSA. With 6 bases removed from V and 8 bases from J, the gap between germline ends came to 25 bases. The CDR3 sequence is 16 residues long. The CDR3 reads CASSTVTATILGGYTF. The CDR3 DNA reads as TGTGCCAGCAGTACCGTGACGGCCACAATCTTGGGCGGCTACACCTTC. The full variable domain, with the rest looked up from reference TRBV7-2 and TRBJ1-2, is GAGVSQSPSNKVTEKGKDVELRCDPISGHTALYWYRQSLGQGLEFLIYFQGNSAPDKSGLPSDRFSAERTGGSVSTLTIQRTQQEDSAVYLCASSTVTATILGGYTFGSGTRLTVV.

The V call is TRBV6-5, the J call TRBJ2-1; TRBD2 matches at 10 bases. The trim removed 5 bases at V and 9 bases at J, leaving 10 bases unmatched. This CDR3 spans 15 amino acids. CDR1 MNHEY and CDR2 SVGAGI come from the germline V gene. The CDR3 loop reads CASSRTSGGVGEQFF. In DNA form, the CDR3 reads TGTGCCAGCAGTCGGACTAGCGGAGGGGTGGGTGAGCAGTTCTTC.

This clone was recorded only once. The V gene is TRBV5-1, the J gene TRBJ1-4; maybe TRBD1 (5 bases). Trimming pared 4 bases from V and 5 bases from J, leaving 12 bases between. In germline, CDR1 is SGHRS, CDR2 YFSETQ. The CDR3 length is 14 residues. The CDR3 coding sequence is TGCGCCAGCAGCCATTGGGGGGGAAATGAAAAACTGTTTTTT. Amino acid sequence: CASSHWGGNEKLFF. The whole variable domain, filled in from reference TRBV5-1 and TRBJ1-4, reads KAGVTQTPRYLIKTRGQQVTLSCSPISGHRSVSWYQQTPGQGLQFLFEYFSETQRNKGNFPGRFSGRQFSNSRSEMNVSTLELGDSALYLCASSHWGGNEKLFFGSGTQLSVL.

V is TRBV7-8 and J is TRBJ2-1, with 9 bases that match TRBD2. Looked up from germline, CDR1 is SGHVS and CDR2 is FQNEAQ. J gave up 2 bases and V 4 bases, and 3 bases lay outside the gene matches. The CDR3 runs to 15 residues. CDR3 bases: TGTGCCAGCAGCTGGACTAGCGCGACCTACAATGAGCAGTTCTTC. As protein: CASSWTSATYNEQFF.

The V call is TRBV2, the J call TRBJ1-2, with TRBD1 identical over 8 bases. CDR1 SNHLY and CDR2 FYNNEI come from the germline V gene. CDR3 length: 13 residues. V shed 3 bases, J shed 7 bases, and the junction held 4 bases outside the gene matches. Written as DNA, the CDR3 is TGTGCCAGCAGTGAGGACAGGGTTTTTGGCTACACCTTC. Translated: CASSEDRVFGYTF.